The T cell receptor (beta chain) described here comes from a study of cytomegalovirus exposure and HLA in healthy donors. This clone showed up just once. V was pared by 6 bases and J by 0 bases, with 3 bases of the junction left unmatched. Germline CDR1 and CDR2: MNHEY and SVGAGI. The CDR3 contains 15 residues. Clones were read by immunoSEQ multiplex PCR, and TCRdb kept only the in-frame ones, dropping some. The sample has over 100,000 clones; roughly 89% are singletons. The gene calls are TRBV6-5 and TRBJ2-3, with TRBD2 identical over 10 bases. Sequences were obtained from PBMCs. This receptor was taken from a woman aged 18 to 35 in good health and CMV-seronegative. The CDR3 DNA is TGTGCCAGCAGACGGACTAGCGGAAGCACAGATACGCAGTATTTT. Protein sequence: CASRRTSGSTDTQYF.